This paragraph covers one TCR beta chain sequence. The antigen is not known. Noted treatment: approximately 9-day PBMC culture with coronavirus spike peptide pools or control peptides (ViraFEST assay). The source of the sample is a study of vaccination and CD4 T cells after COVID-19. Study summary: Blood was drawn a median around 70 days post second dose, range 14 to 241.

Sequenced with the Oncomine TCR Beta short-read assay was DNA taken from cultured CD4+ T cells. TCRdb reprocessed the PCR reads via MiXCR and lists one record per CDR3 protein. The repertoire has approximately 20,000 distinct CDR3 sequences, approximately 22% of them found once; the top ten carry 7% to 8.5%. CDR1 is SGHNT, CDR2 YYREEE, per germline (reference sequence). CDR3 length equals 14 residues. Trimming at V came to 10 bases and at J to 5 bases, leaving 6 bases not matched to a gene. Sequencing was carried out using cultured CD4+ T cells from blood. The V and J genes are TRBV5-4 and TRBJ2-2; 12 bases fit TRBD1. The origin of this receptor is a human donor with COVID-19. The CDR3 protein is CALGTGGPTGELFF. DNA for the CDR3: TGTGCCTTAGGGACAGGGGGCCCGACCGGGGAGCTGTTTTTT.